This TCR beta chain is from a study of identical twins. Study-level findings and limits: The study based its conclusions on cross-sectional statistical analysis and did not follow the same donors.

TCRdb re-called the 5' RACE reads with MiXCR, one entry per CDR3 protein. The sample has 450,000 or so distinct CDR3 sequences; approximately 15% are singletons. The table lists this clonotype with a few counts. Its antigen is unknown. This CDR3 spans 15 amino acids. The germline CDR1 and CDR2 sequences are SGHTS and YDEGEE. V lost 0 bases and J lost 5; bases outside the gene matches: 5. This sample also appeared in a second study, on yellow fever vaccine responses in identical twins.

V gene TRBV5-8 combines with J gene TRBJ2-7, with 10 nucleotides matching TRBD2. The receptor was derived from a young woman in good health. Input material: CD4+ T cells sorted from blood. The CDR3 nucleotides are TGTGCCAGCAGCTTGGTGGGGACTAGCGTTAACGAGCAGTACTTC. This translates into CASSLVGTSVNEQYF. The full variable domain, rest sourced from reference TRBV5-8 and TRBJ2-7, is EAGVTQSPTHLIKTRGQQATLRCSPISGHTSVYWYQQALGLGLQFLLWYDEGEERNRGNFPPRFSGRQFPNYSSELNVNALELEDSALYLCASSLVGTSVNEQYFGPGTRLTVT.